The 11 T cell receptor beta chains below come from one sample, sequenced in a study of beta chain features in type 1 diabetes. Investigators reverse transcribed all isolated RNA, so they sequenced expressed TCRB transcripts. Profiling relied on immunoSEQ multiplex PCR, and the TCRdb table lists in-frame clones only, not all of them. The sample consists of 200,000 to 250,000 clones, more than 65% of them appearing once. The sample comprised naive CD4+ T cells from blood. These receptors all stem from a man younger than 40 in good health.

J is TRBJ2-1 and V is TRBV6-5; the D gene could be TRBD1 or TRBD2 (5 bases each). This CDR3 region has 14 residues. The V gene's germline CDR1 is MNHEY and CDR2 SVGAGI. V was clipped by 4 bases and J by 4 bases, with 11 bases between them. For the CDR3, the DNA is TGTGCCAGCAGTTCGGGACGGGGATACAATGAGCAGTTCTTC. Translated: CASSSGRGYNEQFF.

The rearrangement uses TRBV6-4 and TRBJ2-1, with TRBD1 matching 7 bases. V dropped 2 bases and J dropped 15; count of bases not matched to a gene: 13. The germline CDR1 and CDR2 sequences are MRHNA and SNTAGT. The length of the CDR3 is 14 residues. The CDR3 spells CASSDLKTGTARFF. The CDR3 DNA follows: TGTGCCAGCAGTGACCTAAAGACCGGGACAGCGAGGTTCTTC.

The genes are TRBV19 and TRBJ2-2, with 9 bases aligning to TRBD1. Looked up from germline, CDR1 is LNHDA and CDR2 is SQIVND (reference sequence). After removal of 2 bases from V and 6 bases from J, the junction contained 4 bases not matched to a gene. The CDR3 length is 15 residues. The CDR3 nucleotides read TGTGCCAGTAGTATATTAACAGGGGGCTCCGGGGAGCTGTTTTTT. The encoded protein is CASSILTGGSGELFF.

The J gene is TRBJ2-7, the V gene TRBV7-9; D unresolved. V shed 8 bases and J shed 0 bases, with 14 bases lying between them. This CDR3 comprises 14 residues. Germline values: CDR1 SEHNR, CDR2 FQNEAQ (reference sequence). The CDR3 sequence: CASGNVGGSYEQYF. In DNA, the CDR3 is TGTGCCAGCGGAAACGTGGGCGGCTCCTACGAGCAGTACTTC. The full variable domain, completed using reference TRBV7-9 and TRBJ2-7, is DTGVSQNPRHKITKRGQNVTFRCDPISEHNRLYWYRQTLGQGPEFLTYFQNEAQLEKSRLLSDRFSAERPKGSFSTLEIQRTEQGDSAMYLCASGNVGGSYEQYFGPGTRLTVT.

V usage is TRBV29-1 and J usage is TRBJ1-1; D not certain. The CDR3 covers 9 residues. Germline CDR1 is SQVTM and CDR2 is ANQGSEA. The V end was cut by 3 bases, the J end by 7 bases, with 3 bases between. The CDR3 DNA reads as TGCAGCGTTGACCGTGAAGCTTTCTTT. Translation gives CSVDREAFF.

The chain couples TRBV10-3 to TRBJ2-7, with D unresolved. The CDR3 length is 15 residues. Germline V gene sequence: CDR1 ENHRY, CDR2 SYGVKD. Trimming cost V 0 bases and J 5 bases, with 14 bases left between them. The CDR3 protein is CAISESTRSSNEQYF. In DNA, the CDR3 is TGTGCCATCAGTGAGTCGACTCGAAGTTCCAACGAGCAGTACTTC.

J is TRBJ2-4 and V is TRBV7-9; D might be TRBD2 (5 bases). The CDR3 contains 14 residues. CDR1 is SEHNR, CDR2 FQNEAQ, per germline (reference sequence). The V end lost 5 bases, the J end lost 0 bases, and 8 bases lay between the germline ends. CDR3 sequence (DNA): TGTGCCAGCAGCCCCGGACTAGCCAAAAACATTCAGTACTTC. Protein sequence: CASSPGLAKNIQYF.

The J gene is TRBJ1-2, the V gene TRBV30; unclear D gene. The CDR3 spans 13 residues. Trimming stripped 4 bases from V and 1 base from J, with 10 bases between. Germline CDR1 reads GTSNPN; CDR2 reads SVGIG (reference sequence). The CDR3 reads CAWTQPNNYGYTF. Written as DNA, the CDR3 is TGTGCCTGGACCCAGCCCAATAACTATGGCTACACCTTC.

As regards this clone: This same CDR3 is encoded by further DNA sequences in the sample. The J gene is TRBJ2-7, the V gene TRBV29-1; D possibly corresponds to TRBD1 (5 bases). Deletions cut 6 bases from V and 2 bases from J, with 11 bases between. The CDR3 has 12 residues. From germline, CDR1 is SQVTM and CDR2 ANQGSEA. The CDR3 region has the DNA TGCAGCGTCGTCCAGGGCGCCTACGAGCAGTACTTC. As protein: CSVVQGAYEQYF.

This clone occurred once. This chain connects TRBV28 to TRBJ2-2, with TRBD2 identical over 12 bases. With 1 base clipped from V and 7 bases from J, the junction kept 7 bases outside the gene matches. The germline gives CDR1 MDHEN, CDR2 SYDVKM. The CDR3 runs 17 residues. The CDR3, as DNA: TGTGCCAGCAGTTTATTAGGACTAGCGGGGTCAAGCGGGGAGCTGTTTTTT. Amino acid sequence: CASSLLGLAGSSGELFF.

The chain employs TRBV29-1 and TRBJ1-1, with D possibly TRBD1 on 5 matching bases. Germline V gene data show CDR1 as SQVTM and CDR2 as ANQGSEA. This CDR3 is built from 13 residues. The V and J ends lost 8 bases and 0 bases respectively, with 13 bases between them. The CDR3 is CSSRQILNTEAFF. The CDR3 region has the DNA TGCAGCTCTCGACAGATCTTGAACACTGAAGCTTTCTTT.